Below are 18 T cell receptor beta chains sequenced from a single sample in a study of T cells expressing NK-cell markers. TCRdb re-analyzed the 5' RACE reads; it lists each CDR3 protein once, without DNA. The sample data list some 110,000 distinct CDR3 sequences. The sequencing input was blood T cells: a sorted CD56 or NKG2C T cell subset, CD4+ or CD8+ T cells, or bulk PBMC T cells (not recorded which). The receptors stem from a woman between 18 and 75 years old in good health.

The chain links TRBV6-6 to TRBJ2-5. Germline V CDR1 and CDR2: MNHNY, SVGAGI (reference sequence). The CDR3 is 11 amino acids. CDR3 sequence: CASSYTETQYF.

CDR3: CSALTSGRVWSTDTQYF. The chain employs TRBV20-1 and TRBJ2-3; the D call from TCRdb, TRBD2, cannot be confirmed without DNA. The CDR3 covers 17 residues. Per the germline V gene, CDR1 is DFQATT and CDR2 is SNEGSKA (reference sequence).

The CDR3 region is CASSLGRRGRQPQHF. The V and J genes are TRBV5-6 and TRBJ1-5. Germline CDR1 is SGHDT and CDR2 is YYEEEE. The CDR3 is 15 residues long.

V gene TRBV3-1 combines with J gene TRBJ2-2; TCRdb designates TRBD1, a call that cannot be tested without DNA. The CDR3 is 16 amino acids. Germline CDR1 reads LGHDT; CDR2 reads YNNKEL (reference sequence). CDR3 region: CASSQDREGGTGELFF.

The rearrangement uses TRBV12-3 or TRBV12-4 and TRBJ2-1; TCRdb's D call of TRBD1 is untestable without DNA. This CDR3 is 15 amino acids long. The CDR3 reads CASSSSDRGYNEQFF.

The chain uses TRBV6-1 and TRBJ1-2. CDR3 size: 15 residues. The germline gives CDR1 MNHNS, CDR2 SASEGT. CDR3 residues: CASAKRGLGSYGYTF.

The chain links TRBV20-1 to TRBJ2-2; TCRdb's D call, TRBD1, is unchecked because there is no DNA. The V gene's germline CDR1 is DFQATT and CDR2 SNEGSKA (reference sequence). The CDR3 loop spans 15 amino acids. CDR3 in amino acids: CSARDPYGGPGELFF.

V gene TRBV6-1 combines with J gene TRBJ1-2. CDR1 is MNHNS and CDR2 is SASEGT in the germline V gene. This CDR3 spans 14 amino acids. The CDR3: CASSEQGLVGGYTF.

This chain connects TRBV4-1 to TRBJ2-3; TCRdb reports TRBD2, a call that lacks DNA to check it against. The CDR3 totals 17 residues. Germline V gene sequence: CDR1 MGHRA, CDR2 YSYEKL. CDR3 residues: CASSHPSTIPPWDTQYF.

The J gene is TRBJ1-1, the V gene TRBV20-1; the D call of TRBD1 rests on TCRdb alone, since no DNA is present to check it. The length of the CDR3 is 14 residues. The V gene's germline CDR1 is DFQATT and CDR2 SNEGSKA (reference sequence). CDR3 residues: CSARDQGMNTEAFF.

The CDR3 loop is CASGPRVGTEAFF. This sequence joins TRBV12-5 and TRBJ1-1. The V gene's germline CDR1 is LGHNT and CDR2 FRNRAP. The CDR3 extends over 13 amino acids.

The V gene is TRBV5-4, the J gene TRBJ2-2. Germline CDR1 SGHNT, CDR2 YYREEE (reference sequence). This CDR3 has 15 amino acids. The CDR3 loop reads CASSLAGQSSGELFF. The variable domain in full, with the rest retrieved from reference TRBV5-4 and TRBJ2-2, is ETGVTQSPTHLIKTRGQQVTLRCSSQSGHNTVSWYQQALGQGPQFIFQYYREEENGRGNFPPRFSGLQFPNYSSELNVNALELDDSALYLCASSLAGQSSGELFFGEGSRLTVL.

The rearrangement links TRBV5-4 to TRBJ2-2; as DNA is missing, the TRBD2 call by TCRdb cannot be tested. Germline CDR1 is SGHNT and CDR2 is YYREEE (reference sequence). The CDR3 is 14 amino acids. The chain's CDR3 is CATWPSGGIGELFF.

J is TRBJ2-1 and V is TRBV15; TCRdb picks TRBD1, but there is no DNA to check that call. CDR1 is LNHNV, CDR2 YYDKDF, per germline (reference sequence). The CDR3 spans 14 residues. CDR3 protein: CATSTGQGSDEQFF.

V is TRBV12-3 or TRBV12-4 and J is TRBJ2-3; TCRdb calls TRBD2, which cannot be checked without DNA. The CDR3 totals 16 residues. The CDR3: CASSPSTSTIGDTQYF.

This chain uses TRBV9 with TRBJ2-1; the D call of TRBD2 rests on TCRdb alone, since no DNA is present to check it. The CDR3 has 15 residues. CDR1 is SGDLS, CDR2 YYNGEE, per germline. Here the CDR3 reads CAPNGAGTSVNEQFF.

The chain has TRBV5-4 and TRBJ1-3. The CDR3 is 13 residues long. From germline, CDR1 is SGHNT and CDR2 YYREEE (reference sequence). The CDR3 loop is CASSLPSGNTIYF. Using reference TRBV5-4 and TRBJ1-3 for the parts outside the CDR3, the full variable domain is ETGVTQSPTHLIKTRGQQVTLRCSSQSGHNTVSWYQQALGQGPQFIFQYYREEENGRGNFPPRFSGLQFPNYSSELNVNALELDDSALYLCASSLPSGNTIYFGEGSWLTVV.

The CDR3 is CSSWTQTGQFF. The chain links TRBV29-1 to TRBJ2-1. The CDR3 loop spans 11 amino acids. Looked up from germline, CDR1 is SQVTM and CDR2 is ANQGSEA.